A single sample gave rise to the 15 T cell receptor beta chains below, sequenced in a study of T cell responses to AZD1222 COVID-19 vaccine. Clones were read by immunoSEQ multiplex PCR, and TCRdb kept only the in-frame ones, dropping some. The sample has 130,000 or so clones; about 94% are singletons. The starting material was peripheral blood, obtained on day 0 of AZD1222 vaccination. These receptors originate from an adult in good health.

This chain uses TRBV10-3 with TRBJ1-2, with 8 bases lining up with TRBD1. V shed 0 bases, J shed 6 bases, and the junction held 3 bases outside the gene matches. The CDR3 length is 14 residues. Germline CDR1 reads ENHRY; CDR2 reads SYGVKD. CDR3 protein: CAISESQGANGYTF. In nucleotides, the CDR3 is TGTGCCATCAGTGAGTCGCAGGGGGCGAATGGCTACACCTTC.

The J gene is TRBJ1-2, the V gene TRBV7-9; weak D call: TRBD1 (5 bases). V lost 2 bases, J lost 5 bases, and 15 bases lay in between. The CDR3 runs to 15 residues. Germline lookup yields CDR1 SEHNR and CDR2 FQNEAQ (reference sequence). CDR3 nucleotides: TGTGCCAGCAGCTTATTCGAGACAGAAACGTATGGCTACACCTTC. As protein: CASSLFETETYGYTF.

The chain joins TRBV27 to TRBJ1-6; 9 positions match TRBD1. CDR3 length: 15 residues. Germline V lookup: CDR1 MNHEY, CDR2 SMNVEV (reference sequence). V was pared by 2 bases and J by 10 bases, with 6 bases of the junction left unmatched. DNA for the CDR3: TGTGCCAGCAGTTTAGGACAGGGGTATAGATCACCCCTCCACTTT. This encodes CASSLGQGYRSPLHF.

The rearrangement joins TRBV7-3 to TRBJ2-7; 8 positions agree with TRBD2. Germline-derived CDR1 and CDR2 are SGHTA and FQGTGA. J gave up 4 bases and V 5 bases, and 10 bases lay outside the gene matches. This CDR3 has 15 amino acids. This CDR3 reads CASSIDGTSGYEQYF. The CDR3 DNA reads TGTGCCAGCAGCATTGACGGGACTAGTGGTTACGAGCAGTACTTC.

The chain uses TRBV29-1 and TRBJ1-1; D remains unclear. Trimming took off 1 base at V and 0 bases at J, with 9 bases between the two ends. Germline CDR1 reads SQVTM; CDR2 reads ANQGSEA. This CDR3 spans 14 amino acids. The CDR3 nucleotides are TGCAGCGTTGAAGCCGACCACATGAACACTGAAGCTTTCTTT. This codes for CSVEADHMNTEAFF.

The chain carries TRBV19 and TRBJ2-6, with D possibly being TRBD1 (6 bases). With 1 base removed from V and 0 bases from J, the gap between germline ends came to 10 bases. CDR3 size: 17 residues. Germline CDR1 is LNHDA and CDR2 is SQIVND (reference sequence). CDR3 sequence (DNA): TGTGCCAGTAGTATAGGCAGAGGGGGCTCTGGGGCCAACGTCCTGACTTTC. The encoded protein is CASSIGRGGSGANVLTF.

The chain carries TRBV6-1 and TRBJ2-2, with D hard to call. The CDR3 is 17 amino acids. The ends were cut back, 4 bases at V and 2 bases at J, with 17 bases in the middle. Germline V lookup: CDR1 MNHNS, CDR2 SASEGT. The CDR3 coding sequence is TGTGCCAGCAGTGCCTTCCTGGTGGGCAGCAACACCGGGGAGCTGTTTTTT. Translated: CASSAFLVGSNTGELFF.

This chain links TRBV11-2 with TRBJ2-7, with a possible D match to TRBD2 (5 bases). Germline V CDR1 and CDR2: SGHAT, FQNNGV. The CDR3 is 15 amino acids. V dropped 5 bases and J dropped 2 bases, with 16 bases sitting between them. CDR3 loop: CASSHPERATYEQYF. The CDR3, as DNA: TGTGCCAGCAGCCACCCCGAGAGGGCAACCTACGAGCAGTACTTC.

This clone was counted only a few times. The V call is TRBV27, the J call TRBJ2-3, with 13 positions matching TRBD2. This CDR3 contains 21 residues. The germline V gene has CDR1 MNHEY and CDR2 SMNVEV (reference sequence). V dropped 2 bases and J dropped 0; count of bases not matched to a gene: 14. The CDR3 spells CASSLRLRLAGGSVSTDTQYF. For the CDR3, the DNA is TGTGCCAGCAGTTTAAGGTTGAGACTAGCGGGAGGATCAGTAAGCACAGATACGCAGTATTTT.

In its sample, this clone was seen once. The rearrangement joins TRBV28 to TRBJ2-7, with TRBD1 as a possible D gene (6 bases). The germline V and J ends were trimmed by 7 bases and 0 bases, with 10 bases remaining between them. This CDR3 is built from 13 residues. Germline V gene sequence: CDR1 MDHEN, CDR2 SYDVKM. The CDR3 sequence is CASTKDSSYEQYF. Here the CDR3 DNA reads TGTGCCAGCACCAAGGACAGCTCCTACGAGCAGTACTTC.

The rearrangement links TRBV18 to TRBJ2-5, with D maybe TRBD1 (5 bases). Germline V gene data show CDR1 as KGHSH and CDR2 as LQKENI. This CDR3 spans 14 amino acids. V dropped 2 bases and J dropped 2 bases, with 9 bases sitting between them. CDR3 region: CASSPGKGQETQYF. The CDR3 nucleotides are TGTGCCAGCTCACCAGGGAAGGGGCAAGAGACCCAGTACTTC. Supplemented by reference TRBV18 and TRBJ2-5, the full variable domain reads NAGVMQNPRHLVRRRGQEARLRCSPMKGHSHVYWYRQLPEEGLKFMVYLQKENIIDESGMPKERFSAEFPKEGPSILRIQQVVRGDSAAYFCASSPGKGQETQYFGPGTRLLVL.

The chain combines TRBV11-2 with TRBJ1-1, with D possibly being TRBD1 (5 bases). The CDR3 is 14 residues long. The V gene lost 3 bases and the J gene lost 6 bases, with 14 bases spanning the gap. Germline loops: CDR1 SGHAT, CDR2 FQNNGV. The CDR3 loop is CASSFTGLGAEAFF. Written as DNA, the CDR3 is TGTGCCAGCAGCTTTACAGGACTCGGGGCTGAAGCTTTCTTT.

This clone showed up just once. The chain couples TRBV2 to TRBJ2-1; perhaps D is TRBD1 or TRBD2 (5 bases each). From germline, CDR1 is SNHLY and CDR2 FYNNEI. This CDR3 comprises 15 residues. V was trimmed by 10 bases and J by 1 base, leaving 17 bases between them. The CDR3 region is CAKTDSVGSYNEQFF. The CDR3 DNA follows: TGTGCCAAGACAGATAGCGTTGGGTCCTACAATGAGCAGTTCTTC.

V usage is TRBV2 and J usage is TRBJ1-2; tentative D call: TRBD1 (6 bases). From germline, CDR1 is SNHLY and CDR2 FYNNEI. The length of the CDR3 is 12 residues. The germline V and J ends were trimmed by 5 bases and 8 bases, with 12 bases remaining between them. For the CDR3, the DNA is TGTGCCAGCAGTCCCACAGGGCGAGGCTACACCTTC. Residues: CASSPTGRGYTF.

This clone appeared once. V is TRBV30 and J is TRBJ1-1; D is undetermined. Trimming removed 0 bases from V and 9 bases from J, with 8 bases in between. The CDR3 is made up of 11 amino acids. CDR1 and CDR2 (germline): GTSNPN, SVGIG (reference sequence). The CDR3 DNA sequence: TGTGCCTGGAGTGTAGGGAGACAAGCTTTCTTT. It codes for CAWSVGRQAFF.